This T cell receptor (beta chain) is from a study of blood T cell repertoires in COVID-19. Germline CDR1 is SGDLS and CDR2 is YYNGEE. Trimming took off 0 bases at V and 1 base at J, with 12 bases between the two ends. The length of the CDR3 is 16 residues. In the original processing: Amplified reference gene primers provided the basis for estimating nucleated cell counts. Assay used: immunoSEQ multiplex PCR; TCRdb lists only in-frame clones, some missing. The V and J calls and the clone size are those of that table, but D and trimming were determined from the DNA. The top ten clones hold roughly 8.4% of a sample with 80,000 to 100,000 clones, about three quarters of them seen once.

The chain is built from TRBV9 and TRBJ2-3; D is ambiguous. The clonotype originates from a man over 45 who had recovered from COVID-19. The sample taken for sequencing was peripheral blood. Written as DNA, the CDR3 is TGTGCCAGCAGCGTAGCAGGTCCCTTTGGCACAGATACGCAGTATTTT. Amino acids: CASSVAGPFGTDTQYF.